One and the same sample provided the 25 T cell receptor beta chains below, sequenced in a study of T-cell reconstitution after alpha-beta-depleted transplantation in children. A TCRbeta library incorporating unique molecular identifiers was prepared. Using its own MiXCR run on the PCR reads, TCRdb lists one record per CDR3 protein. The sample has approximately 520,000 distinct CDR3 sequences; 32% are singletons. The material sequenced was PBMCs from the stem cell graft donor, taken from the stem cell graft. These receptors were obtained from a human donor who donated a stem cell graft to a child with aplastic anemia.

There are a few counts of this clonotype. This chain uses TRBV5-4 with TRBJ2-7, with 9 bases identical to TRBD1. Germline V lookup: CDR1 SGHNT, CDR2 YYREEE (reference sequence). The junction had 6 bases not matched to a gene; V was cut back by 2 bases and J by 3 bases. The CDR3 is made up of 15 amino acids. CDR3 bases: TGTGCCAGCAGCTTCGGGACAGGGTATGTCTACGAGCAGTACTTC. Translating gives CASSFGTGYVYEQYF.

The table lists this clonotype with a few counts. The gene calls are TRBV6-5 and TRBJ1-2; weak D call: TRBD1 (6 bases). CDR1 MNHEY and CDR2 SVGAGI come from the germline V gene. Trimming stripped 0 bases from V and 8 bases from J, with 16 bases between. The CDR3 consists of 15 residues. CDR3 loop: CASSYSAKQGQGYTF. The CDR3 DNA reads TGTGCCAGCAGTTACTCGGCAAAACAGGGTCAAGGCTACACCTTC.

The chain combines TRBV28 with TRBJ2-1; 13 nucleotides match TRBD2. Trimming removed 5 bases from V and 4 bases from J; junction bases left unmatched: 5. This CDR3 comprises 16 residues. Germline CDR1 and CDR2: MDHEN and SYDVKM. In DNA form, the CDR3 reads TGTGCCAGCAGTCCGACTAGCGGGGGGATATACAATGAGCAGTTCTTC. Translating gives CASSPTSGGIYNEQFF.

This clonotype was seen only a few times. The chain couples TRBV10-3 to TRBJ2-7; D is possibly TRBD2 (6 bases). In germline, CDR1 is ENHRY, CDR2 SYGVKD. V was shortened by 6 bases and J by 5 bases, with 11 bases between the two germline ends. The CDR3 contains 12 residues. CDR3 protein: CAIRTERDEQYV. In nucleotides, the CDR3 is TGTGCCATCAGGACCGAGCGGGACGAGCAGTACGTC.

The rearrangement uses TRBV6-2 or TRBV6-3 and TRBJ2-1, with TRBD1 matching 7 bases. The CDR3 extends over 13 amino acids. Looked up from germline, CDR1 is MNHEY and CDR2 is SVGEGT. The V gene end was trimmed by 8 bases and the J gene end by 10 bases; junction bases not matched to a gene: 11. CDR3: CASSDRPKEEQFF. The CDR3, as DNA: TGTGCCAGCTCGGACAGGCCAAAGGAGGAGCAGTTCTTC.

This clonotype showed up just a few times. The rearrangement uses TRBV12-3 or TRBV12-4 and TRBJ1-5; D is possibly TRBD1 (6 bases). The CDR3 sequence is 16 residues long. V lost 5 bases and J lost 3, with 17 bases in between. The DNA for the CDR3 is TGTGCCAGCAGTAAGGGGGGCAGCCGTTCCAATCAGCCCCAGCATTTT. This translates into CASSKGGSRSNQPQHF.

The V and J genes are TRBV7-8 and TRBJ2-1; a weak D match, TRBD1 (5 bases). Germline V gene sequence: CDR1 SGHVS, CDR2 FQNEAQ. CDR3 size: 14 residues. V was trimmed by 3 bases and J by 3 bases, leaving 9 bases between them. The CDR3 region is CASSFDSLYNEQFF. In nucleotides, the CDR3 is TGTGCCAGCAGCTTCGACAGCCTCTACAATGAGCAGTTCTTC.

V gene TRBV7-2 combines with J gene TRBJ1-3; possible D gene TRBD1, 5 bases. V shed 5 bases and J shed 0 bases, with 11 bases lying between them. This CDR3 is built from 15 residues. The germline V gene has CDR1 SGHTA and CDR2 FQGNSA. In DNA, the CDR3 is TGTGCCAGCAGCCAGGGTGCTCTCTCTGGAAACACCATATATTTT. Translating it yields CASSQGALSGNTIYF.

This clonotype was observed a few times. The chain recombines TRBV11-2 with TRBJ2-1; no clear D. This CDR3 has 17 residues. Germline CDR1 reads SGHAT; CDR2 reads FQNNGV. Trimming left V 1 base short and J 9 bases short, with 22 bases between. The CDR3 DNA reads as TGTGCCAGCAGCTTAGTTTCTAGGTGGGAACGAGTGGGTGAGCAGTTCTTC. Translation: CASSLVSRWERVGEQFF.

This chain uses TRBV20-1 with TRBJ1-5; 11 bases fit TRBD1. V dropped 6 bases and J dropped 5; count of bases not matched to a gene: 3. The CDR3 contains 13 residues. Germline assignment: CDR1 DFQATT and CDR2 SNEGSKA (reference sequence). The CDR3 protein is CSAPDRGHQPQHF. The CDR3 DNA reads TGCAGTGCCCCGGACAGGGGGCATCAGCCCCAGCATTTT.

The chain employs TRBV2 and TRBJ1-2; 8 positions match TRBD1. CDR3 length: 13 residues. CDR1 and CDR2 from the germline V gene are SNHLY and FYNNEI. J gave up 4 bases and V 4 bases, and 2 bases lay outside the gene matches. This CDR3 is CASSGRGLYGYTF. The CDR3 DNA sequence: TGTGCCAGCAGTGGCAGGGGGCTCTATGGCTACACCTTC.

V usage is TRBV7-2 and J usage is TRBJ2-2, with D possibly being TRBD2 (5 bases). Germline CDR1 SGHTA, CDR2 FQGNSA. The CDR3 consists of 12 residues. Between the trimmed V and J ends, which lost 7 bases and 6 bases, there was a span of 9 bases. CDR3 region: CASTQRAGELFF. The CDR3 DNA is TGTGCCAGCACCCAGAGGGCCGGGGAGCTGTTTTTT.

V usage is TRBV7-8 and J usage is TRBJ2-3; TRBD2 aligns across 10 bases. The germline V gene has CDR1 SGHVS and CDR2 FQNEAQ. V dropped 0 bases and J dropped 2; count of bases not matched to a gene: 8. The CDR3 runs to 18 residues. The CDR3 is CASSLAIGLAELTDTQYF. In nucleotides, the CDR3 is TGTGCCAGCAGCTTAGCTATTGGACTAGCGGAACTCACAGATACGCAGTATTTT.

This clonotype occurred a few times. The chain uses TRBV7-2 and TRBJ2-1; 7 bases align to TRBD1. The CDR3 extends over 15 amino acids. V dropped 5 bases and J dropped 2; count of bases not matched to a gene: 6. CDR1 is SGHTA and CDR2 is FQGNSA in the germline V gene. The CDR3 region has the DNA TGTGCCAGCAGCCCGACAGGACAGGCCTACAATGAGCAGTTCTTC. Its protein product is CASSPTGQAYNEQFF.

The gene calls are TRBV29-1 and TRBJ2-7; no definite D call. V was trimmed by 3 bases and J by 3 bases, leaving 6 bases between them. CDR1 is SQVTM, CDR2 ANQGSEA, per germline. The CDR3 is made up of 11 amino acids. DNA for the CDR3: TGCAGCGTTGAGTTTAACTACGAGCAGTACGTC. Translating it yields CSVEFNYEQYV.

The chain has TRBV11-2 and TRBJ1-1, with 10 bases fitting TRBD1. The CDR3 spans 19 residues. The V and J ends lost 3 bases and 1 base, in that order; junction bases with no gene match: 14. In germline, CDR1 is SGHAT, CDR2 FQNNGV. In DNA, the CDR3 is TGTGCCAGCAGCTTTAGGACAGGGGGACTTTTCGTGGGGAACACTGAAGCTTTCTTT. It translates to CASSFRTGGLFVGNTEAFF.

This chain joins TRBV5-5 and TRBJ2-7, with D hard to call. The CDR3 consists of 13 residues. CDR1 SGHKS and CDR2 YYEKEE come from the germline V gene (reference sequence). The V and J ends lost 5 bases and 2 bases respectively, with 11 bases between them. The CDR3 nucleotides read TGTGCCAGCAGATTTACGCCAACCTACGAGCAGTACGTC. Translated: CASRFTPTYEQYV.

This clonotype occurred a few times. The chain employs TRBV12-3 or TRBV12-4 and TRBJ1-1; D is perhaps TRBD1 (5 bases). V lost 1 base to trimming and J lost 4 bases, with 7 bases between them. There are 13 residues in the CDR3. The CDR3 nucleotides read TGTGCCAGCAGTTTAGGACAGTCCACTGAAGCTTTCTTT. Translation gives CASSLGQSTEAFF.

The chain employs TRBV18 and TRBJ1-1; D gene ambiguous. The germline V and J ends were trimmed by 3 bases and 2 bases, with 10 bases remaining between them. Germline CDR1 KGHSH, CDR2 LQKENI. There are 14 residues in the CDR3. The CDR3 is CASSPLDGNTEAFF. For the CDR3, the DNA is TGTGCCAGCTCACCTTTAGACGGAAACACTGAAGCTTTCTTT.

This sequence joins TRBV12-3 or TRBV12-4 and TRBJ2-5; D ambiguous. With 7 bases removed from V and 4 bases from J, the gap between germline ends came to 19 bases. The CDR3 has 15 residues. The CDR3, as DNA: TGTGCCAGCACCGATCCGGGCCTTAAGGCAGAGACCCAGTACTTC. It codes for CASTDPGLKAETQYF.

The chain is built from TRBV7-2 and TRBJ2-1, with TRBD2 identical over 7 bases. Unmatched junction bases numbered 8, after V lost 1 base and J lost 8 bases. The CDR3 extends over 15 amino acids. The V gene's germline CDR1 is SGHTA and CDR2 FQGNSA. CDR3 amino acids: CASSLGGPGLDEQFF. The CDR3 DNA sequence: TGTGCCAGCAGCTTAGGAGGCCCCGGACTAGATGAGCAGTTCTTC.

The chain employs TRBV6-1 and TRBJ2-4; D might be TRBD1 (6 bases). The CDR3 consists of 14 residues. Germline V CDR1 and CDR2: MNHNS, SASEGT. The V end lost 5 bases, the J end lost 0 bases, and 8 bases lay between the germline ends. Here the CDR3 reads CASSPGEAKNIQYF. The CDR3, as DNA: TGTGCCAGCAGTCCAGGGGAAGCCAAAAACATTCAGTACTTC.

This clonotype was counted between two and nine times. The gene calls are TRBV7-2 and TRBJ2-1; D uncertain. Deletions cut 7 bases from V and 0 bases from J, with 13 bases between. The CDR3 runs to 15 residues. Per germline, CDR1 SGHTA and CDR2 FQGNSA. CDR3 bases: TGTGCCAGCAACGGCGGATTTAACTCCTACAATGAGCAGTTCTTC. This codes for CASNGGFNSYNEQFF.

This clonotype was recorded a few times. The V and J genes are TRBV30 and TRBJ1-1; 8 bases match TRBD1. Germline CDR1 and CDR2: GTSNPN and SVGIG (reference sequence). The CDR3 has 13 residues. J lost 6 bases, V lost 3 bases, and 6 bases had no gene match. The CDR3 region has the DNA TGTGCCTGGAGCCATCAGGGGGCGGCTGAAGCTTTCTTT. Translation: CAWSHQGAAEAFF.

V gene TRBV28 combines with J gene TRBJ2-7; TRBD1 matches at 7 bases. The CDR3 sequence is 14 residues long. Germline V CDR1 and CDR2: MDHEN, SYDVKM. V gave up 5 bases and J gave up 1 base; unmatched junction bases: 5. The chain's CDR3 is CASSRPDRSYEQYF. DNA of the CDR3: TGTGCCAGCAGTCGCCCGGACAGGTCCTACGAGCAGTACTTC.